The 15 T cell receptor beta chains below come from one sample, sequenced in a study of T cell repertoires in cytomegalovirus infection. TCRdb re-called the reads through MiXCR, storing one row per CDR3 protein. The sample holds 200,000 to 250,000 distinct CDR3 sequences, about 12% seen once. The sequenced material came from PBMCs. The source of these receptors is a human donor in good health (CMV status not recorded). Some clones in this sample may be carry-over from other donors' samples.

This clonotype was observed many times. This chain joins TRBV5-6 and TRBJ2-3; D could derive from TRBD1 or TRBD2 (6 bases each). CDR3 length equals 14 residues. V lost 6 bases to trimming and J lost 1 base, with 12 bases between them. Per the germline V gene, CDR1 is SGHDT and CDR2 is YYEEEE. The CDR3, as DNA: TGTGCCAGCACCATTAGGGGGGGCACAGATACGCAGTATTTT. Translation: CASTIRGGTDTQYF.

This clonotype has a handful of counts. The rearrangement uses TRBV12-3 or TRBV12-4 and TRBJ1-5; TRBD1 might be the D (5 bases). The CDR3 totals 15 residues. Trimming pared 5 bases from V and 0 bases from J, leaving 11 bases between. The CDR3 nucleotides are TGTGCCAGCAGTCGTGGTGACAGTAGCAATCAGCCCCAGCATTTT. Translation: CASSRGDSSNQPQHF.

The genes are TRBV7-9 and TRBJ2-3, with TRBD1 matching over 9 bases. V was pared by 4 bases and J by 4 bases, with 6 bases of the junction left unmatched. This CDR3 is built from 15 residues. From germline, CDR1 is SEHNR and CDR2 FQNEAQ (reference sequence). The CDR3 nucleotides read TGTGCCAGCAGCTCAACAGGGGGCGCATCAGATACGCAGTATTTT. Protein: CASSSTGGASDTQYF. Based on the CDR3 plus reference TRBV7-9 and TRBJ2-3, the full variable domain is DTGVSQNPRHKITKRGQNVTFRCDPISEHNRLYWYRQTLGQGPEFLTYFQNEAQLEKSRLLSDRFSAERPKGSFSTLEIQRTEQGDSAMYLCASSSTGGASDTQYFGPGTRLTVL.

CDR3 in amino acids: CASIQWSPYEQYF. The CDR3 bases are TGTGCCAGCATCCAATGGTCTCCCTACGAGCAGTACTTC. The chain joins TRBV27 to TRBJ2-7, with D unresolved. The CDR3 spans 13 residues. Germline V gene sequence: CDR1 MNHEY, CDR2 SMNVEV (reference sequence). V was trimmed by 7 bases and J by 2 bases, leaving 12 bases between them.

In its sample, this clonotype was seen a few times. J is TRBJ1-4 and V is TRBV6-6; no clear D gene. Trimming left V 4 bases short and J 8 bases short, with 11 bases between. This CDR3 spans 13 amino acids. Germline V gives CDR1 MNHNY, CDR2 SVGAGI (reference sequence). The CDR3 bases are TGTGCCAGCAGTTCCTCGAGGGCGGAAAAACTGTTTTTT. Protein: CASSSSRAEKLFF.

This clonotype was seen at least ten times. The CDR3 bases are TGTGCCAGCAGCTTAGATCAGGGTAGGGGCACTGAAGCTTTCTTT. Protein product: CASSLDQGRGTEAFF. The genes are TRBV11-3 and TRBJ1-1; a weak D match, TRBD1 (5 bases). Germline lookup yields CDR1 SGHNT and CDR2 YENEEA. The CDR3 has 15 amino acids. V was pared by 0 bases and J by 4 bases, with 12 bases between.

This clonotype was counted many times. The chain couples TRBV7-2 to TRBJ1-6; 8 bases map to TRBD1. The V segment lost 2 bases and the J segment 3 bases; nucleotides outside the gene matches: 6. This CDR3 has 17 residues. Germline V gene data show CDR1 as SGHTA and CDR2 as FQGNSA. CDR3 sequence: CASSLRGDRFYNSPLHF. The CDR3 DNA follows: TGTGCCAGCAGCTTAAGGGGGGACAGGTTCTATAATTCACCCCTCCACTTT.

This clonotype was seen ten or more times. The chain combines TRBV7-2 with TRBJ2-3; a weak D match, TRBD2 (5 bases). Germline CDR1 and CDR2: SGHTA and FQGNSA. The V end was cut by 4 bases, the J end by 0 bases, with 14 bases between. The CDR3 loop spans 16 amino acids. The DNA for the CDR3 is TGTGCCAGCAGCTCCTTCCGGCGGGCGAGCACAGATACGCAGTATTTT. It yields the protein CASSSFRRASTDTQYF.

This clonotype was seen at least ten times. The J gene is TRBJ2-1, the V gene TRBV7-2; 8 bases agree with TRBD2. Per germline, CDR1 SGHTA and CDR2 FQGNSA. The CDR3 contains 13 residues. V was pared by 5 bases and J by 7 bases, with 4 bases of the junction left unmatched. CDR3 region: CASSPGRGNEQFF. The DNA of the CDR3 is TGTGCCAGCAGCCCCGGGAGGGGGAATGAGCAGTTCTTC.

This clonotype was observed at least ten times. This CDR3 reads CASSSTGGVYEQYF. DNA for the CDR3: TGTGCCAGCAGTTCGACAGGGGGCGTCTACGAGCAGTACTTC. The chain is built from TRBV6-2 or TRBV6-3 and TRBJ2-7; 10 positions match TRBD1. Germline CDR1 is MNHEY and CDR2 is SVGEGT. The CDR3 runs to 14 residues. Unmatched junction bases numbered 3, after V lost 4 bases and J lost 3 bases.

This clonotype was seen many times. V is TRBV7-2 and J is TRBJ1-4; no definite D call. Trimming shortened V by 1 base and J by 6 bases, and 0 bases separated the two germline ends. Germline assignment: CDR1 SGHTA and CDR2 FQGNSA. The CDR3 totals 11 residues. The CDR3 spells CASSLDEKLFF. In DNA, the CDR3 is TGTGCCAGCAGCTTAGATGAAAAACTGTTTTTT.

This clonotype was observed a few times. The J gene is TRBJ2-3, the V gene TRBV19, with 10 nucleotides matching TRBD2. The V segment lost 6 bases and the J segment 9 bases; nucleotides outside the gene matches: 15. This CDR3 region has 16 residues. CDR1 LNHDA and CDR2 SQIVND come from the germline V gene (reference sequence). The CDR3 sequence is CASRGLASPWQRTQYF. The DNA of the CDR3 is TGTGCCAGTAGGGGACTAGCGTCCCCTTGGCAGAGGACGCAGTATTTT.

This clonotype was recorded a few times. The chain uses TRBV5-1 and TRBJ1-5; unclear D gene. This CDR3 region has 14 residues. The germline V and J ends were trimmed by 4 bases and 8 bases, with 16 bases remaining between them. The germline gives CDR1 SGHRS, CDR2 YFSETQ. This chain's CDR3 is CASSISGGGEPQHF. The CDR3 DNA reads TGCGCCAGCAGCATATCAGGCGGCGGGGAGCCCCAGCATTTT.

This clonotype was counted ten times or more. This chain connects TRBV20-1 to TRBJ2-1; TRBD2 matches 10 bases. V dropped 0 bases and J dropped 4; count of bases not matched to a gene: 3. Germline V gene data show CDR1 as DFQATT and CDR2 as SNEGSKA (reference sequence). The CDR3 sequence is 15 residues long. This chain's CDR3 is CSARERTSGYNEQFF. Here the CDR3 DNA reads TGCAGTGCTAGAGAAAGGACTAGCGGTTACAATGAGCAGTTCTTC.

This clonotype has at least ten counts. At one boundary the junction diverges from the germline segment, which might be a read error. The V call is TRBV7-2, the J call TRBJ1-6; D might be TRBD1 (6 bases). The CDR3 loop spans 14 amino acids. Germline lookup yields CDR1 SGHTA and CDR2 FQGNSA. CDR3 region: CASNLQGRGSPLHF. CDR3 coding DNA: TGTGCCAGCAACTTACAGGGTAGAGGTTCACCCCTCCACTTT.